One sample yielded the 24 T cell receptor beta chains listed below, sequenced in a study of Tregs in tolerant kidney transplant recipients. The method was immunoSEQ multiplex PCR; TCRdb's version includes in-frame clones alone and lacks a portion of them. The table lists 240,000 or so clones, 65% to 85% of them singletons. Sequencing was done on a sample of CD4+ T cells from blood. The receptors were sampled from a human donor in good health.

The genes are TRBV15 and TRBJ2-1, with a weak D call TRBD2 (5 bases). Germline V gene data show CDR1 as LNHNV and CDR2 as YYDKDF (reference sequence). The V end lost 0 bases, the J end lost 6 bases, and 15 bases lay between the germline ends. The CDR3 runs 16 residues. CDR3 coding DNA: TGTGCCACCAGCAGAGAAGGGCTAGCTGTAGTCAATGAGCAGTTCTTC. Its translation is CATSREGLAVVNEQFF.

This chain's CDR3 is CASSYPDRAGETQYF. CDR3 DNA: TGTGCCAGCAGTTACCCCGACAGGGCCGGGGAGACCCAGTACTTC. V and J are TRBV27 and TRBJ2-5; 7 bases fit TRBD1. V lost 4 bases to trimming and J lost 5 bases; unmatched junction nucleotides: 10. Germline assignment: CDR1 MNHEY and CDR2 SMNVEV (reference sequence). This CDR3 is built from 15 residues.

The chain joins TRBV11-2 to TRBJ2-7; 7 positions agree with TRBD1. The junction had 4 bases not matched to a gene; V was cut back by 3 bases and J by 5 bases. CDR1 SGHAT and CDR2 FQNNGV come from the germline V gene. The CDR3 consists of 13 residues. DNA of the CDR3: TGTGCCAGCAGCTTCGCAACAGGGGACGAGCAGTACTTC. Translated: CASSFATGDEQYF.

The gene calls are TRBV6-6 and TRBJ2-3, with D uncertain. The germline V gene has CDR1 MNHNY and CDR2 SVGAGI (reference sequence). This CDR3 region has 13 residues. V lost 4 bases and J lost 3, with 8 bases in between. CDR3 protein: CASSSHITDTQYF. CDR3 sequence (DNA): TGTGCCAGCAGTTCCCACATTACAGATACGCAGTATTTT.

This chain connects TRBV7-9 to TRBJ1-1; tentative D call: TRBD1 (6 bases). CDR3 length: 14 residues. Germline CDR1 reads SEHNR; CDR2 reads FQNEAQ (reference sequence). The V end was cut by 0 bases, the J end by 2 bases, with 7 bases between. CDR3 loop: CASSLAGANTEAFF. The CDR3 DNA sequence: TGTGCCAGCAGCTTAGCGGGGGCAAACACTGAAGCTTTCTTT. Variable domain in full (rest from reference TRBV7-9 and TRBJ1-1): DTGVSQNPRHKITKRGQNVTFRCDPISEHNRLYWYRQTLGQGPEFLTYFQNEAQLEKSRLLSDRFSAERPKGSFSTLEIQRTEQGDSAMYLCASSLAGANTEAFFGQGTRLTVV.

The chain uses TRBV6-5 and TRBJ2-1, with D perhaps given as TRBD1 or TRBD2 (5 bases each). This CDR3 comprises 12 residues. Trimming removed 6 bases at V and 6 bases at J, with 9 bases between. Germline-derived CDR1 and CDR2 are MNHEY and SVGAGI. The CDR3 DNA follows: TGTGCCAGCAGGGGTGGGGGCAATGAGCAGTTCTTC. It is translated as CASRGGGNEQFF.

Remarks on this clone: One junction end does not reproduce the germline sequence, and a read error may be involved. This rearrangement joins TRBV20-1 to TRBJ2-5, with D maybe TRBD2 (6 bases). The CDR3 spans 10 residues. Per germline, CDR1 DFQATT and CDR2 SNEGSKA (reference sequence). CDR3 in DNA: TGCAGTGCTAGACGGGAGACCCAGCACTTC. This codes for CSARRETQHF.

J is TRBJ2-5 and V is TRBV9, with a possible D match to TRBD1 (6 bases). The J call may be incorrect, as the DNA end agrees better with TRBJ2-7. CDR3 length: 14 amino acids. Per the germline V gene, CDR1 is SGDLS and CDR2 is YYNGEE. The CDR3, as DNA: TGTGCCAGCAGCGAGGGACAACCCTCCTACGAGCAGTACTTC. Translated, it gives CASSEGQPSYEQYF.

The chain links TRBV7-2 to TRBJ2-1; D is undetermined. V lost 2 bases and J 13 bases, leaving 9 bases between the germline ends. CDR3 size: 11 residues. Germline loops: CDR1 SGHTA, CDR2 FQGNSA. This chain's CDR3 is CASSLTRVQFF. CDR3 DNA sequence: TGTGCCAGCAGCTTAACCAGAGTTCAGTTCTTC.

V usage is TRBV5-1 and J usage is TRBJ2-3; D uncertain. Between the trimmed V and J ends, which lost 0 bases and 4 bases, there was a span of 9 bases. From germline, CDR1 is SGHRS and CDR2 YFSETQ. The CDR3 extends over 14 amino acids. The CDR3 DNA follows: TGCGCCAGCAGCTTGGAGCCGGGCGCAGATACGCAGTATTTT. Protein product: CASSLEPGADTQYF.

This clone was seen a handful of times. The rearrangement joins TRBV18 to TRBJ2-7; tentative D call: TRBD1 (5 bases). The CDR3 extends over 13 amino acids. Germline V lookup: CDR1 KGHSH, CDR2 LQKENI. V gave up 3 bases and J gave up 3 bases, with 9 bases separating them. The CDR3 DNA reads as TGTGCCAGCTCACCGACAGTGGACTACGAGCAGTACTTC. It is translated as CASSPTVDYEQYF.

The CDR3, as DNA: TGTGCCAGTAGTATGAGGACTAGCGGGTCCTACGAGCAGTACTTC. Its translation: CASSMRTSGSYEQYF. The rearrangement links TRBV19 to TRBJ2-7, with 11 bases that match TRBD2. The trim removed 3 bases at V and 1 base at J, leaving 2 bases unmatched. Germline assignment: CDR1 LNHDA and CDR2 SQIVND (reference sequence). CDR3 length equals 15 residues.

The chain joins TRBV4-1 to TRBJ1-2; 9 bases align to TRBD1. Germline V gene data show CDR1 as MGHRA and CDR2 as YSYEKL. CDR3 size: 15 residues. J was trimmed by 6 bases and V by 4 bases; bases with no gene match: 9. The CDR3 reads CASSPGDRDRNGYTF. CDR3 coding DNA: TGCGCCAGCAGCCCGGGGGACAGGGATCGGAATGGCTACACCTTC.

The rearrangement uses TRBV18 and TRBJ1-2, with D unclear. Per germline, CDR1 KGHSH and CDR2 LQKENI. The CDR3 covers 14 residues. Trimming cost V 3 bases and J 8 bases, with 16 bases left between them. The CDR3 nucleotides read TGTGCCAGCTCACCCACAAAGATAGATACGGGCTACACCTTC. This encodes CASSPTKIDTGYTF.

This chain uses TRBV30 with TRBJ1-2; possibly TRBD1 for D (6 bases). CDR1 is GTSNPN, CDR2 SVGIG, per germline (reference sequence). The CDR3 runs to 16 residues. The germline V and J ends were trimmed by 0 bases and 4 bases, with 18 bases remaining between them. CDR3 bases: TGTGCCTGGAGTGTAAACCGCCGGGGGCTGGGCTATGGCTACACCTTC. It specifies CAWSVNRRGLGYGYTF.

The CDR3 is CASSTDGGGGTDTQYF. DNA of the CDR3: TGCGCCAGCAGCACGGATGGAGGGGGAGGCACAGATACGCAGTATTTT. The gene calls are TRBV5-1 and TRBJ2-3; the D gene could be TRBD1 or TRBD2 (6 bases each). Trimming pared 4 bases from V and 1 base from J, leaving 16 bases between. Per the germline V gene, CDR1 is SGHRS and CDR2 is YFSETQ. This CDR3 spans 16 amino acids.

This clone was counted once. The rearrangement uses TRBV18 and TRBJ1-1, with a possible D match to TRBD1 (5 bases). Trimming removed 3 bases at V and 3 bases at J, with 17 bases between. Germline CDR1 reads KGHSH; CDR2 reads LQKENI. The CDR3 loop spans 16 amino acids. DNA of the CDR3: TGTGCCAGCTCACCGGGGGTGAGGGGTAGGGACACTGAAGCTTTCTTT. Amino acids: CASSPGVRGRDTEAFF. The variable domain in full, completed from reference TRBV18 and TRBJ1-1, reads NAGVMQNPRHLVRRRGQEARLRCSPMKGHSHVYWYRQLPEEGLKFMVYLQKENIIDESGMPKERFSAEFPKEGPSILRIQQVVRGDSAAYFCASSPGVRGRDTEAFFGQGTRLTVV.

The rearrangement links TRBV7-9 to TRBJ2-7, with 7 positions matching TRBD1. The trim removed 7 bases at V and 0 bases at J, leaving 12 bases unmatched. Germline lookup yields CDR1 SEHNR and CDR2 FQNEAQ (reference sequence). The CDR3 sequence is 16 residues long. The CDR3 nucleotides are TGTGCCAGCACCTCCGGCTTTAGGGGGCACTCCTACGAGCAGTACTTC. The encoded protein is CASTSGFRGHSYEQYF.

CDR3 in amino acids: CASSVRTSPHNEQFF. The CDR3, as DNA: TGTGCCAGCAGCGTTCGGACTAGCCCACACAATGAGCAGTTCTTC. The V call is TRBV7-9, the J call TRBJ2-1, with TRBD2 identical over 8 bases. CDR1 and CDR2 (germline): SEHNR, FQNEAQ (reference sequence). CDR3 length equals 15 residues. V was clipped by 5 bases and J by 5 bases; unmatched bases: 8.

Remarks on this clone: The sample holds other DNA sequences that translate to the same CDR3. This chain connects TRBV18 to TRBJ2-7; D is unclear. The V end lost 6 bases, the J end lost 6 bases, and 18 bases lay between the germline ends. CDR3 size: 14 residues. CDR1 is KGHSH and CDR2 is LQKENI in the germline V gene. CDR3 bases: TGTGCCAGCTCCCGCGACAATGGACCTGGCGAGCAGTACTTC. Amino acids: CASSRDNGPGEQYF.

This clone was found once. The V call is TRBV5-1, the J call TRBJ2-5; D may match TRBD1 or TRBD2 (5 bases each). CDR3 length equals 14 residues. V lost 4 bases and J 5 bases, leaving 15 bases between the germline ends. Per the germline V gene, CDR1 is SGHRS and CDR2 is YFSETQ. The CDR3 spells CASSGGLEGETQYF. CDR3 nucleotides: TGCGCCAGCAGCGGCGGACTTGAGGGGGAGACCCAGTACTTC.

This sequence joins TRBV2 and TRBJ2-2; possible D gene TRBD1, 6 bases. The CDR3 sequence is 13 residues long. Per the germline V gene, CDR1 is SNHLY and CDR2 is FYNNEI. The V end was cut by 4 bases, the J end by 4 bases, with 7 bases between. This CDR3 is CASSVGGTGELFF. CDR3 sequence (DNA): TGTGCCAGCAGTGTAGGGGGCACCGGGGAGCTGTTTTTT.

The V gene is TRBV5-8, the J gene TRBJ2-1; D may be TRBD1 (6 bases). V lost 4 bases and J 2 bases, leaving 10 bases between the germline ends. Germline V lookup: CDR1 SGHTS, CDR2 YDEGEE. The CDR3 contains 14 residues. The CDR3 is CASSLGQTYNEQFF. DNA for the CDR3: TGTGCCAGCAGCCTGGGACAAACCTACAATGAGCAGTTCTTC. Looking up the rest from reference TRBV5-8 and TRBJ2-1 gives the full variable domain: EAGVTQSPTHLIKTRGQQATLRCSPISGHTSVYWYQQALGLGLQFLLWYDEGEERNRGNFPPRFSGRQFPNYSSELNVNALELEDSALYLCASSLGQTYNEQFFGPGTRLTVL.

The chain combines TRBV4-1 with TRBJ2-1; 7 bases fit TRBD1. The CDR3 spans 16 residues. Germline V lookup: CDR1 MGHRA, CDR2 YSYEKL. J was trimmed by 1 base and V by 5 bases; bases with no gene match: 8. CDR3 residues: CASSFDREISYNEQFF. CDR3 coding DNA: TGCGCCAGCAGCTTCGACAGGGAGATATCCTACAATGAGCAGTTCTTC.